This T cell receptor (beta chain) is from a study of tumor-infiltrating lymphocytes in oesophageal squamous cell carcinoma. This clonotype appeared a few times. In TCRdb, the PCR reads were re-called with MiXCR into one record per CDR3 protein. The sample holds 8,500 to 14,000 distinct CDR3 sequences; about 60% are singletons and the top ten take under 45%. The CDR3 loop spans 17 amino acids. Trimming took off 5 bases at V and 2 bases at J, with 22 bases between the two ends. Germline V lookup: CDR1 SGHAT, CDR2 FQNNGV. The chain has TRBV11-2 and TRBJ2-7, with D maybe TRBD1 (5 bases). This TCR came from a male donor with esophageal squamous cell carcinoma. The sample comprised esophageal tumor tissue. CDR3 loop: CASSNAFRVLVTYEQYF. Written as DNA, the CDR3 is TGTGCCAGCAGCAACGCCTTCAGGGTCCTAGTCACCTACGAGCAGTACTTC.